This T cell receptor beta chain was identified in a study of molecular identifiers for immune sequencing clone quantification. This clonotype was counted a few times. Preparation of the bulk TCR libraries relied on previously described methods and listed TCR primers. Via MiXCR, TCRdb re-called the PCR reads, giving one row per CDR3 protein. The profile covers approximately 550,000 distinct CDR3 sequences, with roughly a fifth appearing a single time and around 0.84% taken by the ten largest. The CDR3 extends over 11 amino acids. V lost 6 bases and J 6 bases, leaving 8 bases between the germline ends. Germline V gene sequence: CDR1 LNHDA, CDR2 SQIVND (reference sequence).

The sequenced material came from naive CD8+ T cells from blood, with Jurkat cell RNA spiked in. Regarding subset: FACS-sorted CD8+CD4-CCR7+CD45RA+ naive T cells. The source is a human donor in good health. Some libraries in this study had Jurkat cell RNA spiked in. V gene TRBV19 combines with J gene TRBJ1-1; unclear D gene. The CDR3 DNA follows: TGTGCCAGTAGAGGTGGGTCTGAAGCTTTCTTT. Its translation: CASRGGSEAFF.